These T cell receptor beta chains were read from a single sample in a study of blood T cells in healthy people across ages. Each CDR3 protein gets one entry after TCRdb re-called the 5' RACE reads with MiXCR. The table has nearly 800,000 distinct CDR3 sequences, roughly 25% seen once. The sample was also linked to a second study, of T cells of mothers and their children.

Sequencing input: blood. Receptors were obtained from a boy younger than 18 in good health. Both conserved end residues are part of each CDR3. D genes are given only for firm matches. Clone size is stated in some rows and not others, as once, few, many or a class when expanded.

>TRBV4-1|NA|TRBJ2-7|NA|14
CASSQERAGYEQYF
TGCGCCAGCAGCCAAGAACGGGCAGGGTACGAGCAGTACTTC
>TRBV5-1|NA|TRBJ2-3|many|12
CASSLEGYTQYF
TGCGCCAGCAGCTTGGAGGGATATACGCAGTATTTT
>TRBV27|NA|TRBJ1-2|NA|13
CASSFGRSYGYTF
TGTGCCAGCAGTTTTGGCAGGAGCTATGGCTACACCTTC
>TRBV7-9|NA|TRBJ1-4|NA|13
CASTPRGGEKLFF
TGTGCCAGCACCCCTAGAGGGGGTGAAAAACTGTTTTTT
>TRBV18|TRBD1|TRBJ1-6|NA|15
CASSSDGGDSSPLHF
TGTGCCAGCTCATCGGACGGGGGGGACAGTTCACCCCTCCACTTT
>TRBV3-1|NA|TRBJ2-7|few|12
CASSQVRREQYF
TGTGCCAGCAGCCAAGTGCGGCGCGAGCAGTACTTC
>TRBV29-1|NA|TRBJ2-5|few|12
CSVDPGRETQYF
TGCAGTGTTGACCCAGGGCGAGAGACCCAGTACTTC
>TRBV7-2|TRBD2|TRBJ2-7|many|15
CASSLASGSSYEQYF
TGTGCCAGCAGCTTAGCTAGCGGGTCTTCCTACGAGCAGTACTTC
>TRBV6-5|NA|TRBJ2-5|few|15
CASSYSARSEETQYF
TGTGCCAGCAGTTACTCGGCCAGGAGCGAAGAGACCCAGTACTTC
>TRBV28|TRBD2|TRBJ2-1|NA|17
CASSSLGLAGDFNEQFF
TGTGCCAGCAGTTCCTTAGGACTAGCGGGGGACTTCAATGAGCAGTTCTTC
>TRBV5-1|TRBD2|TRBJ2-5|few|16
CASSAGRSGRSVTQYF
TGCGCCAGCAGCGCCGGACGTAGCGGGAGAAGTGTGACCCAGTACTTC
>TRBV6-2/TRBV6-3|NA|TRBJ1-1|few|12
CASSRLSTEAFF
TGTGCCAGCAGCCGACTAAGCACTGAAGCTTTCTTT
>TRBV5-4|TRBD1|TRBJ2-3|NA|17
CASSLAAGGRGTDTQYF
TGTGCCAGCAGCTTGGCGGCAGGGGGTCGTGGCACAGATACGCAGTATTTT
>TRBV24-1|NA|TRBJ1-5|NA|15
CATSDPTMPGQPQHF
TGTGCCACCAGTGATCCGACAATGCCTGGTCAGCCCCAGCATTTT
>TRBV7-8|NA|TRBJ1-4|NA|15
CASSYQGRGNEKLFF
TGTGCCAGCAGCTACCAGGGGAGGGGGAACGAAAAACTGTTTTTT
>TRBV12-3/TRBV12-4|NA|TRBJ2-5|many|13
CASSPGALETQYF
TGTGCCAGCAGTCCCGGGGCCCTAGAGACCCAGTACTTC
>TRBV6-1|TRBD2|TRBJ2-1|NA|19
CASSRGTSGRLISYNEQFF
TGTGCCAGCAGCCGAGGGACTAGCGGGAGGTTGATATCCTACAATGAGCAGTTCTTC
>TRBV5-5|NA|TRBJ1-1|many|13
CASSLDVNTEAFF
TGTGCCAGCAGCTTAGATGTGAACACTGAAGCTTTCTTT
>TRBV10-3|NA|TRBJ2-7|NA|16
CAISDFADSKSYEQYF
TGTGCCATCAGTGACTTCGCGGACAGCAAGTCCTACGAGCAGTACTTC
>TRBV7-9|NA|TRBJ2-5|NA|14
CASSLTELGETQYF
TGTGCCAGCAGCTTAACGGAACTTGGAGAGACCCAGTACTTC
>TRBV7-6|NA|TRBJ2-6|few|17
CASSLVAASSGANVLTF
TGTGCCAGCAGCTTAGTCGCAGCCTCCTCTGGGGCCAACGTCCTGACTTTC
>TRBV12-3/TRBV12-4|TRBD1|TRBJ1-5|few|13
CASSRDSHQPQHF
TGTGCCAGCAGCAGGGACAGCCATCAGCCCCAGCATTTT
>TRBV6-1|NA|TRBJ2-5|few|13
CASSVKRQETQYF
TGTGCCAGCAGTGTGAAAAGGCAAGAGACCCAGTACTTC
>TRBV7-2|NA|TRBJ2-7|NA|15
CASSLVTVSTYEQYF
TGTGCCAGCAGCTTAGTCACCGTCTCAACCTACGAGCAGTACTTC
>TRBV28|TRBD1|TRBJ2-5|NA|15
CASGPRDRGLETQYF
TGTGCCAGCGGACCCCGGGACAGGGGGCTAGAGACCCAGTACTTC
>TRBV7-3|TRBD1|TRBJ2-4|few|16
CASSLIRGLAKNIQYF
TGTGCCAGCAGCTTAATCAGGGGGCTAGCCAAAAACATTCAGTACTTC